These 10 T cell receptor beta chains were sequenced from one sample in a study of blood T cell repertoires in COVID-19. Produced via immunoSEQ multiplex PCR; TCRdb's table is partial and in-frame only. Seen here are 150,000 to 200,000 clones, roughly 80% observed once, and the top ten hold about 4.9%. Sequencing input: peripheral blood. The receptors shown here come from a woman aged 25 to 39 with acute or convalescent COVID-19.

The chain has TRBV7-8 and TRBJ2-1, with 7 bases aligning to TRBD2. The CDR3 is 12 amino acids. With V trimmed by 5 bases and J by 13 bases, 8 bases remained unmatched. In germline, CDR1 is SGHVS, CDR2 FQNEAQ. The DNA for the CDR3 is TGTGCCAGCAGCCCGGAGCGGGGTAAACAGTTCTTC. This sequence encodes CASSPERGKQFF.

This clone has more than one count but fewer than ten. This chain joins TRBV28 and TRBJ1-5; tentative D call: TRBD1 (6 bases). CDR3 length: 12 residues. The V gene lost 3 bases and the J gene lost 6 bases, with 6 bases spanning the gap. Looked up from germline, CDR1 is MDHEN and CDR2 is SYDVKM. CDR3 region: CASSLGAQPQHF. The CDR3 DNA reads TGTGCCAGCAGTTTGGGGGCTCAGCCCCAGCATTTT.

This clone was picked up a small number of times. This chain uses TRBV4-2 with TRBJ1-2; D is possibly TRBD1 (6 bases). This CDR3 contains 13 residues. V was trimmed by 6 bases and J by 6 bases, leaving 14 bases between them. Germline V CDR1 and CDR2: LGHNA, YNFKEQ. The CDR3 here is CASRGTLPHGYTF. The CDR3 DNA reads as TGTGCCAGCAGGGGGACATTACCTCATGGCTACACCTTC.

The V gene is TRBV3-1 (or the pseudogene TRBV3-2), the J gene TRBJ2-7, with a weak D call TRBD2 (6 bases). The CDR3 is made up of 15 amino acids. Germline loops: CDR1 LGHDT, CDR2 YNNKEL (reference sequence). V was cut by 3 bases and J by 0 bases, with 12 bases left in between. CDR3 protein: CASSQPGVSSYEQYF. CDR3 sequence (DNA): TGTGCCAGCAGCCAGCCGGGGGTAAGCTCCTACGAGCAGTACTTC.

The sample holds one count of this clone. The chain is built from TRBV6-5 and TRBJ1-5; 7 nucleotides line up with TRBD1. From germline, CDR1 is MNHEY and CDR2 SVGAGI. CDR3 length equals 15 residues. V dropped 5 bases and J dropped 0; count of bases not matched to a gene: 4. The CDR3 DNA reads TGTGCCAGCAGTAGGACAGGTTATAGCAATCAGCCCCAGCATTTT. Its translation is CASSRTGYSNQPQHF.

The rearrangement uses TRBV4-3 and TRBJ1-2; perhaps TRBD1 as D (6 bases). The CDR3 has 12 amino acids. V lost 3 bases to trimming and J lost 8 bases, with 10 bases between them. Germline V lookup: CDR1 LGHNA, CDR2 YSLEER. The CDR3 loop reads CASSHRGGGYTF. The CDR3 DNA reads as TGCGCCAGCAGCCACAGGGGTGGCGGCTACACCTTC.

The V call is TRBV4-1, the J call TRBJ1-5; D is unresolved. Deletions cut 1 base from V and 8 bases from J, with 18 bases between. This CDR3 spans 16 amino acids. Germline V gives CDR1 MGHRA, CDR2 YSYEKL. The CDR3 DNA reads TGCGCCAGCAGCCAAGCAGGAGGGAACTATTGGGAGCCCCAGCATTTT. This gives the protein CASSQAGGNYWEPQHF.

This clone was seen once. V gene TRBV24-1 combines with J gene TRBJ1-5, with D tentatively TRBD1 (5 bases). Trimming took 1 base from V and 2 from J, leaving 5 bases between them. CDR3 length equals 14 residues. Germline V lookup: CDR1 KGHDR, CDR2 SFDVKD. CDR3 DNA sequence: TGTGCCACCAGTGATTTCAGGGGCAATCAGCCCCAGCATTTT. Encoded protein: CATSDFRGNQPQHF.

In the case of this clone: Other DNA sequences in this specimen translate into the identical CDR3. The rearrangement joins TRBV12-3 or TRBV12-4 to TRBJ2-7; D might be TRBD1 (6 bases). This CDR3 has 13 amino acids. Trimming took off 1 base at V and 4 bases at J, with 8 bases between the two ends. For the CDR3, the DNA is TGTGCCAGCAGTTTAGGGGGGCGGTACGAGCAGTACTTC. Its translation is CASSLGGRYEQYF.

A single count supports this clone. This chain uses TRBV5-1 with TRBJ1-1; TRBD1 matches at 9 bases. CDR3 length equals 15 residues. Trimming at V came to 3 bases and at J to 2 bases, leaving 5 bases not matched to a gene. Germline CDR1 is SGHRS and CDR2 is YFSETQ. The CDR3 DNA is TGCGCCAGCAGCTCCCCGGGACAGGGAAACACTGAAGCTTTCTTT. It is translated as CASSSPGQGNTEAFF.